The rows below give T cell receptor beta chains drawn from one sample of a study of blood T cell repertoires in COVID-19. Sequencing used immunoSEQ multiplex PCR; TCRdb keeps in-frame clones, though not all of them. The table shows roughly 150,000 clones, with 65% to 80% occurring only once. Sequenced input: PBMCs or T cells enriched from blood (not recorded which). The receptor set was obtained from a woman aged 70-85 years in a cohort exposed to, infected with or recovered from COVID-19 (not recorded which). The CDR3 runs from the conserved cysteine through the conserved F or W. A D gene is named only where the DNA matches it firmly. The size field is filled for only some rows; it gives once, few, many or a size class.

>TRBD2|few|TRBV5-4|TRBJ2-1
CASSFGTSGTLREFF
TGTGCCAGCAGCTTTGGGACTAGCGGGACCCTCCGGGAGTTCTTC
>NA|NA|TRBV5-1|TRBJ2-1
CASSFLGNSYNEQFF
TGCGCCAGCAGCTTTCTCGGGAACTCCTACAATGAGCAGTTCTTC
>NA|NA|TRBV6-2/TRBV6-3|TRBJ2-6
CASSSMGRASSGANVLTF
TGTGCCAGCAGTTCGATGGGCAGGGCCAGCTCTGGGGCCAACGTCCTGACTTTC
>NA|NA|TRBV5-4|TRBJ2-5
CASSLVQKETQYF
TGTGCCAGCAGCTTGGTTCAGAAAGAGACCCAGTACTTC
>NA|NA|TRBV6-6|TRBJ1-4
CASTSGYNEKLFF
TGTGCCAGCACCTCAGGCTATAATGAAAAACTGTTTTTT
>NA|NA|TRBV6-5|TRBJ1-5
CASTSQYSNQPQHF
TGTGCCAGCACGTCACAGTATAGCAATCAGCCCCAGCATTTT
>NA|NA|TRBV4-2|TRBJ2-7
CASSQDIRVSYEQYF
TGTGCCAGCAGCCAAGATATCAGGGTTTCCTACGAGCAGTACTTC
>NA|NA|TRBV19|TRBJ1-5
CASSILSGMMNQPQHF
TGTGCCAGTAGTATTTTGAGCGGGATGATGAATCAGCCCCAGCATTTT
>NA|NA|TRBV5-1|TRBJ2-3
CASSSFTDTQYF
TGCGCCAGCAGCTCCTTCACAGATACGCAGTATTTT
>NA|NA|TRBV6-5|TRBJ1-1
CASSRQNTEAFF
TGTGCCAGCAGTAGACAGAACACTGAAGCTTTCTTT
>NA|NA|TRBV11-1|TRBJ1-1
CASSLTDGDTEAFF
TGTGCCAGCAGCTTGACCGACGGGGACACTGAAGCTTTCTTT
>NA|NA|TRBV18|TRBJ2-1
CASSPPGGGYSSYNEQFF
TGTGCCAGCTCACCACCTGGAGGAGGATATAGCTCCTACAATGAGCAGTTCTTC
>TRBD2|NA|TRBV6-5|TRBJ2-1
CATSQAGAIYNEQFF
TGTGCCACCTCACAAGCGGGAGCGATCTACAATGAGCAGTTCTTC
>TRBD2|NA|TRBV5-4|TRBJ2-2
CASSARTSGRTGELFF
TGTGCCAGCAGCGCCCGGACTAGCGGGCGCACCGGGGAGCTGTTTTTT
>NA|NA|TRBV12-3/TRBV12-4|TRBJ1-3
CASRSLVGNTIYF
TGTGCCAGCAGATCACTAGTCGGAAACACCATATATTTT
>NA|many|TRBV3-1/TRBV3-2|TRBJ1-6
CASRPGQFNSPLHF
TGTGCCAGCAGACCTGGACAGTTTAATTCACCCCTCCACTTT
>NA|NA|TRBV12-3/TRBV12-4|TRBJ2-7
CASSFAQFYEQYF
TGTGCCAGCAGTTTCGCACAGTTCTACGAGCAGTACTTC
>NA|NA|TRBV4-3|TRBJ1-3
CASSQSQDSGNTIYF
TGCGCCAGCAGCCAATCTCAGGATTCTGGAAACACCATATATTTT
>TRBD2|NA|TRBV11-3|TRBJ2-1
CASSPGLAGYNEQFF
TGTGCCAGCAGCCCTGGACTAGCGGGCTACAATGAGCAGTTCTTC
>TRBD2|NA|TRBV27|TRBJ2-7
CASSLAPLAGAHEQYF
TGTGCCAGCAGTTTAGCCCCGCTAGCGGGAGCCCACGAGCAGTACTTC
>NA|NA|TRBV6-2/TRBV6-3|TRBJ2-7
CASSRISYGGINVRAVQYF
TGTGCCAGCAGCAGAATTAGCTACGGGGGAATTAACGTACGAGCGGTGCAGTACTTC
>TRBD2|NA|TRBV28|TRBJ2-5
CASSLLAGAKTQYF
TGTGCCAGCAGTCTACTAGCGGGGGCGAAGACCCAGTACTTC
>NA|NA|TRBV28|TRBJ2-5
CASSLRLHPETQYF
TGTGCCAGCAGTCTAAGACTCCACCCAGAGACCCAGTACTTC
>NA|few|TRBV6-6|TRBJ2-7
CASTQTNSYEQYF
TGTGCCAGCACTCAGACTAACTCCTACGAGCAGTACTTC
>TRBD1|NA|TRBV5-5|TRBJ1-3
CASSLQGPLSSGNTIYF
TGTGCCAGCAGCCTACAGGGGCCCCTAAGCTCTGGAAACACCATATATTTT
>NA|NA|TRBV2|TRBJ2-5
CASSEQAGRETQYF
TGTGCCAGCAGTGAACAGGCCGGAAGGGAGACCCAGTACTTC
>TRBD2|NA|TRBV7-3|TRBJ2-3
CASSPGLAASTDTQYF
TGTGCCAGCAGCCCCGGACTAGCGGCTAGCACAGATACGCAGTATTTT
>NA|NA|TRBV2|TRBJ1-5
CASSERSLRENWRNQPQHF
TGTGCCAGCAGTGAAAGGTCCCTGAGGGAAAATTGGCGCAATCAGCCCCAGCATTTT
>NA|few|TRBV6-5|TRBJ2-7
CASIGVAGSTYEQYF
TGTGCCAGCATAGGAGTCGCCGGGTCCACCTACGAGCAGTACTTC
>TRBD2|NA|TRBV7-8|TRBJ2-7
CASSLVSGSRYEQYF
TGTGCCAGCAGCTTAGTAAGCGGGAGCCGGTACGAGCAGTACTTC
>TRBD2|few|TRBV28|TRBJ2-7
CASSRGLAAYEQYF
TGTGCCAGCAGTAGGGGACTAGCGGCCTACGAGCAGTACTTC
>TRBD2|NA|TRBV4-2|TRBJ2-2
CASSQKGTSGSFDFAGELFF
TGTGCCAGCAGCCAAAAAGGGACTAGCGGGAGTTTTGATTTCGCCGGGGAGCTGTTTTTT
>NA|NA|TRBV12-3/TRBV12-4|TRBJ1-2
CASSFRWADGYTF
TGTGCCAGCAGTTTCAGGTGGGCTGATGGCTACACCTTC
>TRBD1|NA|TRBV4-3|TRBJ2-2
CASSQDLPFGTGGLTGELFF
TGCGCCAGCAGCCAAGATTTGCCCTTCGGGACAGGGGGTCTCACCGGGGAGCTGTTTTTT
>NA|NA|TRBV9|TRBJ2-4
CASSVVEGIQYF
TGTGCCAGCAGCGTAGTCGAGGGTATTCAGTACTTC
>NA|NA|TRBV30|TRBJ1-2
CAWNPGVGYTF
TGTGCCTGGAATCCAGGGGTCGGCTACACCTTC
>TRBD2|NA|TRBV27|TRBJ2-5
CASSLSLGGSQYF
TGTGCCAGCAGTTTATCGCTGGGGGGGTCCCAGTACTTC
>TRBD1|NA|TRBV9|TRBJ2-3
CASSVISGTGATDTQYF
TGTGCCAGCAGCGTAATTTCCGGGACAGGGGCCACAGATACGCAGTATTTT
>TRBD1|NA|TRBV19|TRBJ2-6
CASSTGTAVSGANVLTF
TGTGCCAGTAGTACCGGGACAGCAGTCTCTGGGGCCAACGTCCTGACTTTC
>TRBD2|NA|TRBV28|TRBJ2-7
CASSFGDYTYEQYF
TGTGCCAGCAGTTTTGGGGACTATACCTACGAGCAGTACTTC
>NA|few|TRBV2|TRBJ1-1
CASRAATEAFF
TGTGCCAGCAGAGCCGCCACTGAAGCTTTCTTT
>NA|NA|TRBV5-4|TRBJ2-3
CASSSQGADTQYF
TGTGCCAGCAGCTCCCAGGGCGCAGATACGCAGTATTTT
>TRBD2|NA|TRBV13|TRBJ2-3
CASSLGGGRTDTQYF
TGTGCCAGCAGCTTAGGGGGCGGGAGAACAGATACGCAGTATTTT
>TRBD2|NA|TRBV7-7|TRBJ2-3
CASSLGLAGVTDTQYF
TGTGCTAGCAGCTTGGGACTAGCGGGGGTCACAGATACGCAGTATTTT
>NA|NA|TRBV2|TRBJ1-6
CASSAWGGPLHF
TGTGCCAGCAGTGCCTGGGGGGGGCCCCTCCACTTT